The 31 T cell receptor beta chains in this list originate from one sample, sequenced in a study of T cells in Graves' hyperthyroidism and ophthalmopathy. TCR beta CDR3 sequences were amplified from RNA transcripts. Carried out on the TCR CDR3, a first-round RT-PCR used the HTBI primer set. From the multiplex PCR reads, TCRdb called clonotypes with MiXCR, one entry per CDR3 protein. This table holds under 250,000 distinct CDR3 sequences, approximately 25% found once. The sequenced sample consisted of blood. These receptors all come from a woman aged 40 to 50 with Graves' ophthalmopathy.

This clonotype was seen repeatedly, ten times or more. The chain links TRBV5-1 to TRBJ2-2; 8 nucleotides align to TRBD2. From germline, CDR1 is SGHRS and CDR2 YFSETQ. The CDR3 has 15 amino acids. With 2 bases clipped from V and 1 base from J, the junction kept 1 base outside the gene matches. Here the CDR3 reads CASSFLAGNTGELFF. CDR3 sequence (DNA): TGCGCCAGCAGCTTCCTAGCGGGGAACACCGGGGAGCTGTTTTTT.

J is TRBJ2-2 and V is TRBV28, with no clear D. The germline CDR1 and CDR2 sequences are MDHEN and SYDVKM. Trimming took off 6 bases at V and 7 bases at J, with 15 bases between the two ends. The CDR3 length is 14 residues. The CDR3 here is CASSLLAWGGELFF. The CDR3 DNA sequence: TGTGCCAGCAGCCTACTTGCATGGGGCGGGGAGCTGTTTTTT.

This clonotype was detected many times. The rearrangement links TRBV25-1 to TRBJ2-5; TRBD1 matches at 8 bases. This CDR3 has 16 amino acids. V lost 1 base, J lost 3 bases, and 7 bases stayed unmatched. Germline V gene lookup returns CDR1 MGHDK and CDR2 SYGVNS. The CDR3 DNA reads TGTGCCAGCAGTGAATCAAGGGTGGACAGGGAAGAGACCCAGTACTTC. Encoded protein: CASSESRVDREETQYF.

This clonotype was counted ten times or more. The chain links TRBV29-1 to TRBJ2-2, with TRBD2 as a possible D gene (5 bases). V was cut by 6 bases and J by 5 bases, with 16 bases left in between. This CDR3 has 14 amino acids. The germline gives CDR1 SQVTM, CDR2 ANQGSEA. In DNA, the CDR3 is TGCAGCGTGTTCACGAGCGGAGTAACCGGGGAGCTGTTTTTT. Translating it yields CSVFTSGVTGELFF.

This clonotype was seen at least ten times. The chain combines TRBV12-3 or TRBV12-4 with TRBJ1-1; perhaps TRBD1 as D (5 bases). V gave up 7 bases and J gave up 8 bases, with 23 bases separating them. The CDR3 has 15 amino acids. The CDR3 DNA follows: TGTGCCAGCAACCCCACTGCCGGGACCTCGAACGAAGCTTTCTTT. Translating gives CASNPTAGTSNEAFF.

The chain employs TRBV28 and TRBJ1-5; D gene uncertain. V was pared by 3 bases and J by 0 bases, with 15 bases between. Germline V gene sequence: CDR1 MDHEN, CDR2 SYDVKM. The CDR3 has 17 amino acids. The CDR3 reads CASSFGLGSRSNQPQHF. DNA of the CDR3: TGTGCCAGCAGTTTCGGGCTTGGGAGTCGTAGCAATCAGCCCCAGCATTTT.

This clonotype was recorded many times. The chain links TRBV29-1 to TRBJ2-2; D perhaps matches TRBD1 (5 bases). CDR1 SQVTM and CDR2 ANQGSEA come from the germline V gene. This CDR3 contains 13 residues. V lost 4 bases and J lost 6, with 12 bases in between. The CDR3: CSVGEQGAGELFF. The DNA of the CDR3 is TGCAGCGTTGGGGAACAAGGGGCCGGGGAGCTGTTTTTT.

The V and J genes are TRBV11-2 and TRBJ1-2; TRBD1 matches 8 bases. This CDR3 has 17 residues. The V gene's germline CDR1 is SGHAT and CDR2 FQNNGV. Trimming at V came to 2 bases and at J to 7 bases, leaving 15 bases not matched to a gene. CDR3 sequence (DNA): TGTGCCAGCAGCTTATTTGGACTTGGCAGGGGGCATAGTGGCTACACCTTC. It encodes CASSLFGLGRGHSGYTF.

The table lists this clonotype with many counts. This chain uses TRBV20-1 with TRBJ2-7; D is ambiguous. V lost 1 base to trimming and J lost 3 bases, with 16 bases between them. Germline CDR1 reads DFQATT; CDR2 reads SNEGSKA (reference sequence). This CDR3 has 15 residues. The CDR3 DNA follows: TGCAGTGCTAGAGCCGGTGTTGTCTCGAACTACGAGCAGTACTTC. Protein product: CSARAGVVSNYEQYF.

This clonotype was observed many times. The chain's CDR3 is CASSEARHSGSWYEQYF. CDR3 nucleotide sequence: TGTGCCAGCAGTGAAGCGCGACACAGCGGGAGTTGGTACGAGCAGTACTTC. J is TRBJ2-7 and V is TRBV6-1, with TRBD2 identical over 8 bases. This CDR3 comprises 17 residues. In germline, CDR1 is MNHNS, CDR2 SASEGT. The V and J ends lost 0 bases and 4 bases, in that order; junction bases with no gene match: 11.

This clonotype has ten or more counts. The genes are TRBV20-1 and TRBJ2-7; D ambiguous. V lost 3 bases and J lost 4, with 22 bases in between. Germline V gives CDR1 DFQATT, CDR2 SNEGSKA (reference sequence). The CDR3 has 16 amino acids. The CDR3 DNA reads TGCAGTGCTAGTGGGGTAGTTTGGCAAAACTCTTACGAGCAGTACTTC. It translates to CSASGVVWQNSYEQYF.

This chain uses TRBV28 with TRBJ1-5, with D possibly being TRBD1 (5 bases). The CDR3 is made up of 15 amino acids. V was cut by 5 bases and J by 3 bases, with 14 bases left in between. Germline V gene data show CDR1 as MDHEN and CDR2 as SYDVKM. DNA of the CDR3: TGTGCCAGCAGTCCCTCTCGGGGACCCAATCAGCCCCAGCATTTT. This gives the protein CASSPSRGPNQPQHF.

This clonotype was detected many times. The chain couples TRBV19 to TRBJ1-1; weak D call: TRBD1 (6 bases). Germline values: CDR1 LNHDA, CDR2 SQIVND (reference sequence). The V and J ends lost 8 bases and 3 bases respectively, with 13 bases between them. This CDR3 region has 13 residues. The CDR3 sequence is CASAQGIYTEAFF. The CDR3 region has the DNA TGTGCCAGTGCACAGGGAATTTACACTGAAGCTTTCTTT. The full variable domain, with the rest looked up from reference TRBV19 and TRBJ1-1, is DGGITQSPKYLFRKEGQNVTLSCEQNLNHDAMYWYRQDPGQGLRLIYYSQIVNDFQKGDIAEGYSVSREKKESFPLTVTSAQKNPTAFYLCASAQGIYTEAFFGQGTRLTVV.

In this sample, this clonotype turned up a few times. The V and J genes are TRBV24-1 and TRBJ2-5; D ambiguous. This CDR3 comprises 14 residues. V shed 1 base and J shed 2 bases, with 7 bases lying between them. CDR1 is KGHDR and CDR2 is SFDVKD in the germline V gene. The CDR3, as DNA: TGTGCCACCAGTGATTTAGGGCAGCAAGAGACCCAGTACTTC. Its protein is CATSDLGQQETQYF.

This clonotype was counted ten times or more. The V gene is TRBV4-2, the J gene TRBJ1-2; D uncertain. The CDR3 runs to 15 residues. CDR1 and CDR2 (germline): LGHNA, YNFKEQ. Trimming left V 0 bases short and J 4 bases short, with 12 bases between. CDR3 loop: CASSQDLRGGYGYTF. The CDR3 DNA reads as TGTGCCAGCAGCCAAGATCTTCGGGGAGGCTATGGCTACACCTTC.

This clonotype was seen repeatedly, ten times or more. This CDR3 fails to terminate in the conserved phenylalanine or tryptophan, so it likely reflects a read error. The chain combines TRBV11-1 with TRBJ1-5, with TRBD1 matching 9 bases. The CDR3 covers 15 residues. With V trimmed by 5 bases and J by 1 base, 3 bases remained unmatched. CDR1 is SGHAT and CDR2 is FQDESV in the germline V gene (reference sequence). In nucleotides, the CDR3 is TGTGCCAGCAGCACAGGACAGGGGAGCAATCAGCCCCAGCATTCT. Translation: CASSTGQGSNQPQHS.

The chain uses TRBV28 and TRBJ2-7; D uncertain. Trimming cost V 7 bases and J 5 bases, with 21 bases left between them. This CDR3 has 15 amino acids. The germline V gene encodes CDR1 MDHEN and CDR2 SYDVKM. This CDR3 is CASNPELAPLDEQYF. The CDR3 region has the DNA TGTGCCAGCAATCCGGAGTTGGCTCCCCTGGACGAGCAGTACTTC.

This clonotype has ten or more counts. V gene TRBV10-3 combines with J gene TRBJ2-7; 8 positions match TRBD2. From germline, CDR1 is ENHRY and CDR2 SYGVKD. This CDR3 contains 18 residues. J was trimmed by 6 bases and V by 0 bases; bases with no gene match: 16. CDR3 loop: CAISESRSGSLIRSEQYF. For the CDR3, the DNA is TGTGCCATCAGTGAGTCGCGAAGCGGGAGCTTGATCCGCTCCGAGCAGTACTTC.

This clonotype was found many times. The chain links TRBV12-3 or TRBV12-4 to TRBJ2-7; no clear D gene. V was pared by 3 bases and J by 4 bases, with 7 bases between. The CDR3 has 12 amino acids. In nucleotides, the CDR3 is TGTGCCAGCAGTTTGTCTGCATACGAGCAGTACTTC. Protein product: CASSLSAYEQYF.

This chain connects TRBV6-1 to TRBJ1-3, with TRBD1 as a possible D gene (6 bases). V was clipped by 6 bases and J by 0 bases, with 18 bases between them. There are 17 residues in the CDR3. Germline CDR1 is MNHNS and CDR2 is SASEGT. The CDR3 reads CASRTRSTGSSGNTIYF. Written as DNA, the CDR3 is TGTGCCAGCAGAACGAGATCGACAGGTTCCTCTGGAAACACCATATATTTT.

There are many counts of this clonotype. The J gene is TRBJ2-7, the V gene TRBV5-1; 7 bases are a match to TRBD1. J lost 6 bases, V lost 0 bases, and 12 bases had no gene match. The CDR3 extends over 16 amino acids. CDR1 and CDR2 (germline): SGHRS, YFSETQ. The CDR3 is CASSLEPQGNAGEQYF. The CDR3, as DNA: TGCGCCAGCAGCTTGGAGCCACAGGGGAACGCGGGCGAGCAGTACTTC. Drawing the rest from reference TRBV5-1 and TRBJ2-7, the complete variable domain is KAGVTQTPRYLIKTRGQQVTLSCSPISGHRSVSWYQQTPGQGLQFLFEYFSETQRNKGNFPGRFSGRQFSNSRSEMNVSTLELGDSALYLCASSLEPQGNAGEQYFGPGTRLTVT.

The V call is TRBV12-3 or TRBV12-4, the J call TRBJ1-3; no reliable D call. The CDR3 runs to 15 residues. V was trimmed by 3 bases and J by 0 bases, leaving 9 bases between them. CDR3 coding DNA: TGTGCCAGCAGTTTCGGCAGGCTCTCTGGAAACACCATATATTTT. It specifies CASSFGRLSGNTIYF.

This clonotype was counted at least ten times. The J gene is TRBJ2-2, the V gene TRBV12-5; 9 bases align to TRBD1. CDR3 length equals 19 residues. Germline lookup yields CDR1 LGHNT and CDR2 FRNRAP. Germline trimming cut 6 bases from V and 4 bases from J; bases unmatched to any gene: 18. The CDR3 DNA is TGTGCTAGTGGGATTGTAGCCCGGGTCCGGGACAGGGCCACCGGGGAGCTGTTTTTT. It codes for CASGIVARVRDRATGELFF.

This clonotype was seen ten or more times. The chain employs TRBV5-1 and TRBJ1-1; the D is unclear. V lost 3 bases and J lost 3, with 9 bases in between. The CDR3 runs to 13 residues. Germline loops: CDR1 SGHRS, CDR2 YFSETQ. DNA of the CDR3: TGCGCCAGCAGCTCCGGGAGATACACTGAAGCTTTCTTT. It is translated as CASSSGRYTEAFF.

The rearrangement links TRBV12-3 or TRBV12-4 to TRBJ2-7, with 7 bases identical to TRBD1. The CDR3 is made up of 14 amino acids. The V and J ends lost 6 bases and 2 bases, in that order; junction bases with no gene match: 7. The CDR3 DNA reads TGTGCCAGCAGCTCAGGGGGTTCCACCTACGAGCAGTACTTC. Amino acids: CASSSGGSTYEQYF.

Ten or more counts support this clonotype. This chain joins TRBV9 and TRBJ1-2, with TRBD1 matching 11 bases. Unmatched junction bases numbered 17, after V lost 2 bases and J lost 8 bases. This CDR3 contains 18 residues. The germline CDR1 and CDR2 sequences are SGDLS and YYNGEE. The CDR3 DNA is TGTGCCAGCAGCGTCTCCCTTGGACAGGGGGCGAGTCTGCAGGGCTACACCTTC. Its protein product is CASSVSLGQGASLQGYTF.

The chain recombines TRBV7-2 with TRBJ2-4; unclear D gene. The CDR3 covers 12 residues. With 1 base removed from V and 9 bases from J, the gap between germline ends came to 7 bases. The germline CDR1 and CDR2 sequences are SGHTA and FQGNSA. The CDR3 region is CASSLGLGIQYF. CDR3 DNA sequence: TGTGCCAGCAGCTTAGGGCTCGGCATTCAGTACTTC.

Ten or more counts support this clonotype. In DNA, the CDR3 is TGTGCCAGCAGCCATCCCGGGACAGCTGAAGCTTTCTTT. It is translated as CASSHPGTAEAFF. The chain is built from TRBV4-2 and TRBJ1-1, with 7 bases lining up with TRBD1. The germline V gene encodes CDR1 LGHNA and CDR2 YNFKEQ. V dropped 3 bases and J dropped 6; count of bases not matched to a gene: 4. This CDR3 is built from 13 residues.

This clonotype was seen once. The chain is built from TRBV28 and TRBJ2-2; 8 nucleotides align to TRBD2. Trimming removed 2 bases from V and 1 base from J; junction bases left unmatched: 6. The length of the CDR3 is 17 residues. In germline, CDR1 is MDHEN, CDR2 SYDVKM. The CDR3 region has the DNA TGTGCCAGCAGTTTACTGAGACTAGCGATGAACACCGGGGAGCTGTTTTTT. It codes for CASSLLRLAMNTGELFF.

This clonotype showed up many times. Written as DNA, the CDR3 is TGTGCCAGCAGCGGGAAAAATGGGGGTGAAGCTTTCTTT. It is translated as CASSGKNGGEAFF. This sequence joins TRBV6-1 and TRBJ1-1, with D perhaps matching TRBD1 (5 bases). This CDR3 region has 13 residues. Between the trimmed V and J ends, which lost 6 bases and 7 bases, there was a span of 15 bases. Germline CDR1 is MNHNS and CDR2 is SASEGT.

This clonotype was recorded at least ten times. The V call is TRBV6-5, the J call TRBJ2-5, with 16 bases lining up with TRBD2. Trimming took 6 bases from V and 1 from J; bases not matched to a gene: 5. CDR1 is MNHEY and CDR2 is SVGAGI in the germline V gene. The CDR3 is 17 amino acids. The CDR3 sequence is CASRPGLAGGGQETQYF. The CDR3 DNA reads TGTGCCAGCAGGCCGGGACTAGCGGGAGGGGGCCAAGAGACCCAGTACTTC.